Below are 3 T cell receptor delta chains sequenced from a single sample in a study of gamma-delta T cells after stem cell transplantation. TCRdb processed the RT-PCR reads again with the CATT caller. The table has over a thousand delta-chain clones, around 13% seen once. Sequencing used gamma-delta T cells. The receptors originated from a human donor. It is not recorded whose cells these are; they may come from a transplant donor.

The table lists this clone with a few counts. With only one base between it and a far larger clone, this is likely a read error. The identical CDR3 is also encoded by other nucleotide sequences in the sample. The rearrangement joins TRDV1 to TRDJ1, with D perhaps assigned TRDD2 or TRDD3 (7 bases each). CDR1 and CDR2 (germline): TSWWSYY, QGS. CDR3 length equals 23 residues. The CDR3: CALGELGTLPKSDWGPYTDKLIF. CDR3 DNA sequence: TGCGCTCTTGGGGAACTAGGGACTCTTCCTAAGTCTGACTGGGGCCCTTACACCGATAAACTCATCTTT.

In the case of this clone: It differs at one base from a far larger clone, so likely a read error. CDR3 sequence reads: CALGEPRRLPYVWSTWGVLYTDKLIF. CDR3 nucleotides: TGTGCTCTTGGGGAACCCCGCCGGCTTCCCTACGTTTGGAGTACCTGGGGGGTTCTGTACACCGATAAACTCATCTTT. This chain connects TRDV1 to TRDJ1, with 7 positions matching TRDD3. This CDR3 has 26 amino acids. Trimming cost V 1 base and J 0 bases; bases outside gene matches: 35. Germline assignment: CDR1 TSWWSYY and CDR2 QGS.

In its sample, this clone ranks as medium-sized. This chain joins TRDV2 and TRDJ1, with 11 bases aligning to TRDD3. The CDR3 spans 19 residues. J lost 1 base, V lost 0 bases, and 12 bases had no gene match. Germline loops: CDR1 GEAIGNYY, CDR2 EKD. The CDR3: CACDTILPLGDTATDKLIF. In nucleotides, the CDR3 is TGTGCCTGTGACACCATACTACCTCTGGGGGATACTGCCACCGATAAACTCATCTTT.